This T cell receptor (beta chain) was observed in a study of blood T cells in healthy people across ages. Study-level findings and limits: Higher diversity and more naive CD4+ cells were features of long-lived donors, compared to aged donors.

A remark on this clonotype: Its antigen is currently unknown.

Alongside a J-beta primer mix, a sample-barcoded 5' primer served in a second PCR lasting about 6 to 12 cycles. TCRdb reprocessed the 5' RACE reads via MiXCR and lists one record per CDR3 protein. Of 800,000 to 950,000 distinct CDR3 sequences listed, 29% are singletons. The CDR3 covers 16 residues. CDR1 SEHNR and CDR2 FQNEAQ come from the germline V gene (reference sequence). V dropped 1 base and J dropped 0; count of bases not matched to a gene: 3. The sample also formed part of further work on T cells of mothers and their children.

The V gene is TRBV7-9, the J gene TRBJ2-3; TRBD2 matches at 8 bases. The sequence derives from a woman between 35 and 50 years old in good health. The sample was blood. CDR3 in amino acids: CASSLDERGSTDTQYF. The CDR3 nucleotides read TGTGCCAGCAGCTTAGATGAGCGGGGGAGCACAGATACGCAGTATTTT.